This record looks at one T cell receptor (beta chain) sequence and its context. Its antigen is not identified. The entry originates in a study of cytomegalovirus exposure and HLA in healthy donors. Points from the study as a whole: V segments that were indistinguishable, TRBV6-2 and TRBV6-3 among them, were omitted from analysis. Later analysis revealed greater clonal expansion in HLA-associated TCR beta chains than in equally common others.

PCR employed 60 Vbeta and 13 Jbeta primers. Under the authors' procedure: There were about 80 million unique TCR beta chains by a later count, and approximately 10 million of them were shared. Some clones are missing from TCRdb's copy, which holds only in-frame ones; the method was immunoSEQ multiplex PCR. The DNA was the basis for D and trimming; V, J and clone size are from that table. The sample lists 120,000 to 150,000 clones, roughly 76% occurring once. The V gene lost 5 bases and the J gene lost 4 bases, with 9 bases spanning the gap. The CDR3 spans 12 residues. Though probably carrying unrecorded immune exposures, donors were nominally healthy at sampling.

The rearrangement joins TRBV23-1 to TRBJ2-7; a weak D match, TRBD2 (5 bases). TRBV23-1 is an ORF; its function is uncertain. The sequenced material came from PBMCs. The origin of this receptor is a woman aged 25 to 39 in good health and CMV-seronegative. CDR3 residues: CASSKREYEQYF. DNA of the CDR3: TGCGCCAGCAGTAAACGGGAATACGAGCAGTACTTC.